This T cell receptor beta chain appears in the sequencing data of a study of lymphopenia after photon versus proton radiotherapy. Generated by immunoSEQ multiplex PCR, the TCRdb table keeps only in-frame clones and is missing some. The sample has approximately 160,000 clones, about 88% seen once. This CDR3 contains 13 residues. CDR1 is SGHDN and CDR2 is FVKESK in the germline V gene. Trimming took 4 bases from V and 3 from J, leaving 6 bases between them. The table lists this clone with a count of one. The rearrangement uses TRBV14 and TRBJ2-2, with TRBD2 as a possible D gene (6 bases). The material was peripheral blood, obtained from a patient treated with photon-based radiotherapy. The source is a middle-aged man with gastric cancer. CDR3 sequence (DNA): TGTGCCAGCAGCCGGGACTACACCGGGGAGCTGTTTTTT. Translation: CASSRDYTGELFF.